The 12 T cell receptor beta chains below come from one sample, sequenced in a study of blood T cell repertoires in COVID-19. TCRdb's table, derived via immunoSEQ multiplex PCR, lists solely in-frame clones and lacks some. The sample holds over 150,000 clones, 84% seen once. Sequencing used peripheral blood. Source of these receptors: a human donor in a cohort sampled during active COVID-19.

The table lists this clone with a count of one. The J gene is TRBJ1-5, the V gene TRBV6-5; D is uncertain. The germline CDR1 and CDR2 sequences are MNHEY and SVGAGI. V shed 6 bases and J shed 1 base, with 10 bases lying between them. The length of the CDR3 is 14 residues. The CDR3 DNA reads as TGTGCCAGCAGCCGGGAGTTGAGCAATCAGCCCCAGCATTTT. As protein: CASSRELSNQPQHF.

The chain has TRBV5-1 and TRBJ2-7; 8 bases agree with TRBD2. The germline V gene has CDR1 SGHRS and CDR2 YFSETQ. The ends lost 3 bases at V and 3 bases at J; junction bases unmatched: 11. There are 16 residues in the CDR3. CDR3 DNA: TGCGCCAGCAGCTGGGGCGGGGCTAGCGGGTACTACGAGCAGTACTTC. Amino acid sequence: CASSWGGASGYYEQYF.

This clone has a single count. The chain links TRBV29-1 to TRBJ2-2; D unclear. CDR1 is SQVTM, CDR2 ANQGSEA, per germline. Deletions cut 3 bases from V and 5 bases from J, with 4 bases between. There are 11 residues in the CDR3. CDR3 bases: TGCAGCGTTGAGTTAACCGGGGAGCTGTTTTTT. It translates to CSVELTGELFF.

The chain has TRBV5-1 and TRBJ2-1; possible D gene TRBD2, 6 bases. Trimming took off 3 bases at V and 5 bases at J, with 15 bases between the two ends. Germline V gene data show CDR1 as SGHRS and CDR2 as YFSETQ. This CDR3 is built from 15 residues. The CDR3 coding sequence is TGCGCCAGCAGCTGGGGACTCCCCTTTAACAATGAGCAGTTCTTC. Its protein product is CASSWGLPFNNEQFF.

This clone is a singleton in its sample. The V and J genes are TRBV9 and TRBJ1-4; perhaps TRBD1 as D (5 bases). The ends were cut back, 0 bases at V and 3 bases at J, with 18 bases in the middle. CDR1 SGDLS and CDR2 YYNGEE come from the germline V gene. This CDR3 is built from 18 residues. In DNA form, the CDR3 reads TGTGCCAGCAGCGTAGGGGGCCGCCTACAAGGTTCTAATGAAAAACTGTTTTTT. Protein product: CASSVGGRLQGSNEKLFF.

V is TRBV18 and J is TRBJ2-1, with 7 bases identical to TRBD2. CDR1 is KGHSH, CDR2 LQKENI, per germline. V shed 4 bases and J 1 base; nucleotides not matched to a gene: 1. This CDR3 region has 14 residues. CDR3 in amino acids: CASSLRESYNEQFF. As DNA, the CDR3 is TGTGCCAGCTCACTGCGGGAGTCCTACAATGAGCAGTTCTTC.

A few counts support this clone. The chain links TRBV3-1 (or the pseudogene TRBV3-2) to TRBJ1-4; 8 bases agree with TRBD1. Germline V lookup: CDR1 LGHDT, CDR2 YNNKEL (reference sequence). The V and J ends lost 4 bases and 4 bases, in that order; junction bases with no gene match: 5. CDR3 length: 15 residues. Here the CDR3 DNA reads TGTGCCAGCAGCCCGAGGGGACAGGTTAATGAAAAACTGTTTTTT. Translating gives CASSPRGQVNEKLFF.

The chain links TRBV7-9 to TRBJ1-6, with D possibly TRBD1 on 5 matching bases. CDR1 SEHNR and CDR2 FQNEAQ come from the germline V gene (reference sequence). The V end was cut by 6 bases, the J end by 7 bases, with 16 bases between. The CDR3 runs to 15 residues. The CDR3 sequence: CASRPPGLANSPLHF. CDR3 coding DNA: TGTGCCAGCAGGCCCCCGGGACTTGCCAATTCACCCCTCCACTTT. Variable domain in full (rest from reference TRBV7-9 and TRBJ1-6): DTGVSQNPRHKITKRGQNVTFRCDPISEHNRLYWYRQTLGQGPEFLTYFQNEAQLEKSRLLSDRFSAERPKGSFSTLEIQRTEQGDSAMYLCASRPPGLANSPLHFGNGTRLTVT.

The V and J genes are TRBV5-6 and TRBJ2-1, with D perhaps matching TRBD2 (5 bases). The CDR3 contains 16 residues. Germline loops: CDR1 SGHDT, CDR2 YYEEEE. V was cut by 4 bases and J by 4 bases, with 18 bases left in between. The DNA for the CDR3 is TGTGCCAGCAGCCGCCGGAGGCGAGGAAGGTACAATGAGCAGTTCTTC. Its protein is CASSRRRRGRYNEQFF. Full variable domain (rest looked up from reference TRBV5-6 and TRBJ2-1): DAGVTQSPTHLIKTRGQQVTLRCSPKSGHDTVSWYQQALGQGPQFIFQYYEEEERQRGNFPDRFSGHQFPNYSSELNVNALLLGDSALYLCASSRRRRGRYNEQFFGPGTRLTVL.

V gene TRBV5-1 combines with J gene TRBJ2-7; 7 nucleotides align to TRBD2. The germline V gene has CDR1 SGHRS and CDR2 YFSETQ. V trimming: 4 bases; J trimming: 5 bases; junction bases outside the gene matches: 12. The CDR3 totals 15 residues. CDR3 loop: CASSPLETSNHEQYF. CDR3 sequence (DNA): TGCGCCAGCAGCCCCTTAGAGACTAGCAACCACGAGCAGTACTTC.

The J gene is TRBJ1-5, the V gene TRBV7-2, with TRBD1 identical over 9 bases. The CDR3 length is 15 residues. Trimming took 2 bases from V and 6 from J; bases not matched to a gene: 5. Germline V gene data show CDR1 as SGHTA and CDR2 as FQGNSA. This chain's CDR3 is CASSLLGQGRQPQHF. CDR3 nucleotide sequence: TGTGCCAGCAGCTTACTTGGACAGGGGCGTCAGCCCCAGCATTTT. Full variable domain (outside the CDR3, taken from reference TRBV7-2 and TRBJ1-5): GAGVSQSPSNKVTEKGKDVELRCDPISGHTALYWYRQSLGQGLEFLIYFQGNSAPDKSGLPSDRFSAERTGGSVSTLTIQRTQQEDSAVYLCASSLLGQGRQPQHFGDGTRLSIL.

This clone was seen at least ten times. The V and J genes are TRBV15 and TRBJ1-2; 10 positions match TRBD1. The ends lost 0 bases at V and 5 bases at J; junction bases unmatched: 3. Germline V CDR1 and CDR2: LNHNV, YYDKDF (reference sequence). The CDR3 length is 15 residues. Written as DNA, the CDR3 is TGTGCCACCAGCAGAGACGGACAGGGGGGATATGGCTACACCTTC. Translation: CATSRDGQGGYGYTF.